One sample yielded the 10 T cell receptor beta chains listed below, sequenced in a study of T-cell reconstitution after alpha-beta-depleted transplantation in children. Using unique molecular identifiers, the investigators prepared the TCRbeta library. One entry per CDR3 protein results from TCRdb running MiXCR on the PCR reads. The sample shows over 400,000 distinct CDR3 sequences, around 46% of them seen only once. Source: PBMCs, taken before TCRalphabeta/CD19-depleted stem cell transplant. The receptors here all came from a girl aged 2 to 10 with aplastic anemia, due to receive a stem cell transplant.

The V and J genes are TRBV7-9 and TRBJ1-3, with unresolved D. The CDR3 is made up of 15 amino acids. Germline loops: CDR1 SEHNR, CDR2 FQNEAQ (reference sequence). Trimming removed 2 bases at V and 2 bases at J, with 10 bases between. The chain's CDR3 is CASSLHRGAGNTIYF. CDR3 DNA sequence: TGTGCCAGCAGCTTACATCGGGGAGCTGGAAACACCATATATTTT.

V and J are TRBV27 and TRBJ2-5; TRBD2 matches at 9 bases. The CDR3 has 18 amino acids. Germline CDR1 is MNHEY and CDR2 is SMNVEV (reference sequence). The trim removed 3 bases at V and 5 bases at J, leaving 16 bases unmatched. This chain's CDR3 is CASSFRFLGTSKGETQYF. CDR3 nucleotides: TGTGCCAGCAGTTTCCGGTTTTTAGGGACTAGCAAAGGGGAGACCCAGTACTTC.

This clonotype was counted only a few times. The chain couples TRBV18 to TRBJ1-1; D not certain. V was trimmed by 2 bases and J by 0 bases, leaving 10 bases between them. The CDR3 runs to 15 residues. Looked up from germline, CDR1 is KGHSH and CDR2 is LQKENI. The chain's CDR3 is CASSPRSRLNTEAFF. CDR3 DNA sequence: TGTGCCAGCTCACCAAGAAGCAGATTGAACACTGAAGCTTTCTTT.

The V and J genes are TRBV5-8 and TRBJ2-1; the match to TRBD2 covers 10 bases. The J segment lost 3 bases and the V segment lost 4 bases, leaving 4 bases of the junction unmatched. Germline V gene data show CDR1 as SGHTS and CDR2 as YDEGEE. The CDR3 consists of 15 residues. CDR3 sequence reads: CASSPGLAFYNEQFF. The CDR3 DNA follows: TGTGCCAGCAGCCCGGGACTAGCGTTCTACAATGAGCAGTTCTTC.

The table lists this clonotype with many counts. The V call is TRBV27, the J call TRBJ2-7; 11 nucleotides agree with TRBD1. The ends lost 2 bases at V and 1 base at J; junction bases unmatched: 10. The CDR3 contains 18 residues. Germline assignment: CDR1 MNHEY and CDR2 SMNVEV (reference sequence). Here the CDR3 reads CASSLRSRTGGTSYEQYF. CDR3 nucleotides: TGTGCCAGCAGTTTACGGAGTAGGACAGGGGGCACTTCCTACGAGCAGTACTTC.

At least ten counts were recorded for this clonotype. The rearrangement uses TRBV5-1 and TRBJ2-7; D is ambiguous. Germline assignment: CDR1 SGHRS and CDR2 YFSETQ. Deletions cut 7 bases from V and 2 bases from J, with 10 bases between. The CDR3 runs to 12 residues. CDR3 sequence (DNA): TGCGCCAGCCAGGACGGACCCTACGAGCAGTACTTC. Its translation: CASQDGPYEQYF.

This clonotype was counted a single time. This chain links TRBV15 with TRBJ2-1; tentatively, D is TRBD1 or TRBD2 (6 bases each). Germline V gene data show CDR1 as LNHNV and CDR2 as YYDKDF (reference sequence). The length of the CDR3 is 17 residues. The V end lost 0 bases, the J end lost 5 bases, and 17 bases lay between the germline ends. In DNA, the CDR3 is TGTGCCACCAGCAGAGATCCGGGGGCTAGCGTGAACAATGAGCAGTTCTTC. Translated: CATSRDPGASVNNEQFF.

This clonotype has a handful of counts. The J gene is TRBJ2-5, the V gene TRBV2, with unresolved D. V dropped 10 bases and J dropped 5 bases, with 17 bases sitting between them. The CDR3 runs to 13 residues. Germline assignment: CDR1 SNHLY and CDR2 FYNNEI. CDR3 in amino acids: CATVATSVETQYF. CDR3 nucleotides: TGTGCCACCGTTGCTACAAGCGTGGAGACCCAGTACTTC.

This chain links TRBV6-5 with TRBJ2-1; D gene unclear. The V gene's germline CDR1 is MNHEY and CDR2 SVGAGI. This CDR3 has 14 amino acids. V lost 0 bases and J lost 9, with 12 bases in between. CDR3 sequence: CASSYSIAVAEQFF. The CDR3 bases are TGTGCCAGCAGTTACTCGATTGCGGTTGCTGAGCAGTTCTTC.

This chain links TRBV29-1 with TRBJ2-7, with D tentatively TRBD2 (6 bases). This CDR3 is 13 amino acids long. V gave up 4 bases and J gave up 2 bases, with 12 bases separating them. CDR1 and CDR2 from the germline V gene are SQVTM and ANQGSEA. Here the CDR3 DNA reads TGCAGCGTTGGGCAGGGAGGCGCCTACGAGCAGTACTTC. Encoded protein: CSVGQGGAYEQYF.